A selection of T cell receptor beta chains follows, all from one sample in a study of T cells after yellow fever vaccination. MiXCR, applied by TCRdb to the 5' RACE reads, yields one record per CDR3 protein. The table includes around 150,000 distinct CDR3 sequences, around 7.3% detected once. This sample comprised CD4+ T cells sorted from PBMCs, obtained 4 to 6 days after the first yellow fever vaccination. Every receptor here comes from a man aged 18 to 35 who received the YFV17D yellow fever vaccine. Both conserved end residues are part of each CDR3. The D gene is left open where the match is weak. Part of the rows lack a size; the others show once, few, many or a class for expanded clones.

V	size	D	J	DNA	CDR3
TRBV7-9	few	-	TRBJ2-1	TGTGCCAGCAGCTTATCTCTAGCGTCGAAGCAGTTCTTC	CASSLSLASKQFF
TRBV18	few	-	TRBJ2-1	TGTGCCAGCTCCCCGACTGGGCGGGGATCCTACAATGAGCAGTTCTTC	CASSPTGRGSYNEQFF
TRBV5-1	many	-	TRBJ1-1	TGCGCCAGCAGGCGGGAAACTGAAGCTTTCTTT	CASRRETEAFF
TRBV29-1	many	-	TRBJ1-4	TGCAGCGTTGAGAGGGTTAATGAAAAACTGTTTTTT	CSVERVNEKLFF
TRBV20-1	many	-	TRBJ2-7	TGCAGTGCTACGGACGCGGGACCCTTTGAGCAGTACTTC	CSATDAGPFEQYF
TRBV7-3	few	-	TRBJ1-1	TGTGCCAGCAGCTTTTCAGGGGACCACAACACTGAAGCTTTCTTT	CASSFSGDHNTEAFF
TRBV3-1	-	TRBD2	TRBJ2-7	TGTGCCAGCAGCCAGACTTTCGGGGGGGGACTTTACGAGCAGTACTTC	CASSQTFGGGLYEQYF
TRBV5-6	many	-	TRBJ1-5	TGTGCCAGCAGCCATCGTACGGACAAACAATATCAGCCCCAGCATTTT	CASSHRTDKQYQPQHF
TRBV4-1	many	TRBD1	TRBJ1-6	TGCGCCAGCAGCCAACCAACGGGACAGGGTTGGAATTCACCCCTCCACTTT	CASSQPTGQGWNSPLHF
TRBV7-9	many	TRBD2	TRBJ2-7	TGTGCCAGCAGCTTACCCCTGGGACGGACTAGCGGGGATCTCTCCTACGAGCAGTACTTC	CASSLPLGRTSGDLSYEQYF
TRBV20-1	many	-	TRBJ2-4	TGCAGTCCACAGGGTTTGGCCAAAAACATTCAGTACTTC	CSPQGLAKNIQYF
TRBV4-1	-	-	TRBJ2-1	TGCGCCAGCAGTTCCCCAGGGGTGCAGTTCTTC	CASSSPGVQFF
TRBV7-9	many	TRBD1	TRBJ1-1	TGTGCCAGCAGCTTATCCGGGACAGGGGCGTTGGCTTTCTTT	CASSLSGTGALAFF
TRBV4-2	few	-	TRBJ2-3	TGTGCCAGCAGCCAGACCCTAGGGGGTTCTCCAGATACGCAGTATTTT	CASSQTLGGSPDTQYF
TRBV6-2/TRBV6-3	few	-	TRBJ2-3	TGTGCCACCAAACCTTATGTGGACCGGGTGAGGACAGATACGCAGTATTTT	CATKPYVDRVRTDTQYF
TRBV5-1	few	TRBD1	TRBJ1-1	TGCGCCAGCAGCTCAACTGACAGGGCGAACACTGAAGCTTTCTTT	CASSSTDRANTEAFF
TRBV27	many	-	TRBJ2-5	TGTGCCAGCAGTTTAGGGCTGCGGGGTATCCAAGAGACCCAGTACTTC	CASSLGLRGIQETQYF
TRBV7-9	many	-	TRBJ2-2	TGTGCCAGCAGCTTGGGGTCGAACACCGGGGAGCTGTTTTTT	CASSLGSNTGELFF
TRBV18	-	TRBD1	TRBJ1-4	TGTGCCAGCTCACCACGACCGATACTCGGGGACAGGGAGGATGAAAAACTGTTTTTT	CASSPRPILGDREDEKLFF
TRBV12-3/TRBV12-4	-	-	TRBJ2-1	TGTGCCAGCAGTTTAATGGGGGCTACCTACAATGAGCAGTTCTTC	CASSLMGATYNEQFF
TRBV12-3/TRBV12-4	few	TRBD2	TRBJ2-3	TGTGCCAGCAGGCACACCGGGACTAGTGTTGATACGCAGTATTTT	CASRHTGTSVDTQYF
TRBV7-3	many	TRBD2	TRBJ2-3	TGTGCCAGCAGCCCCGAATCGGGAGGTAGCGGCACAGATACGCAGTATTTT	CASSPESGGSGTDTQYF
TRBV25-1	few	-	TRBJ1-2	TGTGCCAGCAGTGAATGGTGGACCGAGTATGGCTACACCTTC	CASSEWWTEYGYTF
TRBV27	many	TRBD1	TRBJ1-4	TGTGCCAGCAGTTTTAAGGGGGCGCCGAATGAAAAACTGTTTTTT	CASSFKGAPNEKLFF
TRBV12-3/TRBV12-4	many	-	TRBJ1-5	TGTGCCAGCACCCCCGGGGGCCATCAGCCCCAGCATTTT	CASTPGGHQPQHF
TRBV7-2	-	TRBD2	TRBJ2-5	TGTGCCAGCAGCCCCGGGAGAGCGGGAATCGGGACCCAGTACTTC	CASSPGRAGIGTQYF
TRBV27	many	TRBD2	TRBJ2-3	TGTGCCAGCAGTTTATCCAGGACTAGCGGGGAGGATACGCAGTATTTT	CASSLSRTSGEDTQYF
TRBV12-3/TRBV12-4	many	-	TRBJ2-2	TGTGCCAGCAGTTTCTGGGGCGGGTACACCGGGGAGCTGTTTTTT	CASSFWGGYTGELFF
TRBV9	few	TRBD1	TRBJ2-5	TGTGCCAGCAGCGTCTCCCCCCGGGACAGGCGGGAGACCCAGTACTTC	CASSVSPRDRRETQYF
TRBV9	-	-	TRBJ2-3	TGTGCCAGCAGCCCAATCTTGGAGGGGGCCCTCACAGATACGCAGTATTTT	CASSPILEGALTDTQYF
TRBV14	many	TRBD2	TRBJ2-1	TGTGCCAGCAGCAGAAGGGCAGGGAGGGATGAGCAGTTCTTC	CASSRRAGRDEQFF
TRBV11-1	many	-	TRBJ1-3	TGTGCCAGCAGCTTAGACGCGTACTCTGGAAACACCATATATTTT	CASSLDAYSGNTIYF
TRBV5-4	-	TRBD2	TRBJ2-3	TGTGCCAGCAGCAAAAGCGGGGGGTCCATCACAGATACGCAGTATTTT	CASSKSGGSITDTQYF
TRBV7-2	-	-	TRBJ1-2	TGTGCCAGCAGCTTAGGGTTTGGCATCGGCTACACCTTC	CASSLGFGIGYTF
TRBV7-3	few	-	TRBJ2-3	TGTGCCAGCAGCTTAACGGGGCAGGGTGCAGATACGCAGTATTTT	CASSLTGQGADTQYF
TRBV7-2	many	TRBD2	TRBJ2-7	TGTGCCAGCAGCGTTTGGGGACTATCCTACGAGCAGTACTTC	CASSVWGLSYEQYF
TRBV4-1	few	-	TRBJ1-2	TGCGCCAGCAGCCGTAACCCAGGGCCAACTAACTATGGCTACACCTTC	CASSRNPGPTNYGYTF
TRBV7-9	few	-	TRBJ2-7	TGTGCCAGCACCACCCCCGGTGCCCCCTACGAGCAGTACTTC	CASTTPGAPYEQYF
TRBV27	many	-	TRBJ2-7	TGTGCCAGCAGTTTATTGTTTCGAGGTGACCCCTACGAGCAGTACTTC	CASSLLFRGDPYEQYF
TRBV4-3	many	-	TRBJ2-1	TGCGCCAGCAGCCAAGAAATCTTAAGGTACTACAATGAGCAGTTCTTC	CASSQEILRYYNEQFF
TRBV5-1	many	-	TRBJ2-3	TGCGCCAGCAGCTTTCTAGGGGCCCCAGATACGCAGTATTTT	CASSFLGAPDTQYF
TRBV11-2	-	-	TRBJ1-6	TGTGCCAGCAGCTTAGGACAGACCCTAAGCTCCTATAATTCACCCCTCCACTTT	CASSLGQTLSSYNSPLHF
TRBV10-1	many	-	TRBJ2-1	TGCGCCAGCAGTGATCGGGGAGCGGGCAAGCAGTTCTTC	CASSDRGAGKQFF
TRBV3-1	few	-	TRBJ2-2	TGTGCCAGCAGCCAAGATCTAGAAAGAATCGGGGAGCTGTTTTTT	CASSQDLERIGELFF
TRBV7-9	many	-	TRBJ2-3	TGTGCCAGCAGCCCCCCCCCTACGCAGTATTTT	CASSPPPTQYF
TRBV18	-	-	TRBJ2-3	TGTGCCAGCTCACCGTCAAACAGGGCAACAGATACGCAGTATTTT	CASSPSNRATDTQYF
TRBV14	-	-	TRBJ2-3	TGTGCCAGCGCCTTAGGGAGCGGACCCACAGATACGCAGTATTTT	CASALGSGPTDTQYF
TRBV10-3	many	-	TRBJ2-2	TGTGCCATCAGTGAGTCGATGGGCAGGAACACCGGGGAGCTGTTTTTT	CAISESMGRNTGELFF